The T cell receptor (beta chain) under discussion was sequenced for a study of blood T cell repertoires in COVID-19. Study-level information: Both acute and convalescent COVID-19 samples were obtained from the United States, Italy and Spain.

There are 15 residues in the CDR3. The germline V and J ends were trimmed by 3 bases and 3 bases, with 12 bases remaining between them. Germline-derived CDR1 and CDR2 are MNHNS and SASEGT. The protocol was immunoSEQ multiplex PCR, while the TCRdb copy is restricted to in-frame clones and leaves out a portion. The sample has some 240,000 clones; 84% are singletons. Living in about two dozen US areas, the participants were between roughly 18 and 90 years of age. Participants were placed into cohorts based on the clinical history they reported. This receptor was identified in a man aged 30 to 45 with acute COVID-19. The V call is TRBV6-1, the J call TRBJ2-4, with D unresolved. Sequenced sample: PBMCs or T cells enriched from blood (not recorded which). CDR3 sequence reads: CASSDFPGVKNIQYF. In DNA form, the CDR3 reads TGTGCCAGCAGTGACTTTCCAGGTGTCAAAAACATTCAGTACTTC.